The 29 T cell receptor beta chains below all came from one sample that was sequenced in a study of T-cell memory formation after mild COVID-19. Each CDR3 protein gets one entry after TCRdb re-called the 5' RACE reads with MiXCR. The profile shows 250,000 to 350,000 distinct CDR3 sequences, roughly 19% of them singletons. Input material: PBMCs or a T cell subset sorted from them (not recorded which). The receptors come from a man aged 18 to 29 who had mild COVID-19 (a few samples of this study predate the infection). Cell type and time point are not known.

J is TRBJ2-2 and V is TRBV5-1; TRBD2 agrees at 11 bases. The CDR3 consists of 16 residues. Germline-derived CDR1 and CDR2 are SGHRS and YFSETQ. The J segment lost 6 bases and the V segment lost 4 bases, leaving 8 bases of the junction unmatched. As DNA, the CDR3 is TGCGCCAGCAGCCCTTCGGCTAGCGGGGGGCCCGGGGAGCTGTTTTTT. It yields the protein CASSPSASGGPGELFF.

The CDR3 loop reads CASSQVGGDRTDTQYF. CDR3 coding DNA: TGTGCCAGCAGCCAAGTTGGGGGGGACCGCACAGATACGCAGTATTTT. This sequence joins TRBV4-2 and TRBJ2-3; 7 bases line up with TRBD2. The CDR3 is made up of 16 amino acids. The germline V gene has CDR1 LGHNA and CDR2 YNFKEQ. V shed 1 base and J 1 base; nucleotides not matched to a gene: 5.

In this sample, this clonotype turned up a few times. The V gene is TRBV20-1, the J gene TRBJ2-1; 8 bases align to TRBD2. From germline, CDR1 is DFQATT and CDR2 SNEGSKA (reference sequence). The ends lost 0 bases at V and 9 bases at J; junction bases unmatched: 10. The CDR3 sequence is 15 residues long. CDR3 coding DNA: TGCAGTGCTAGAGACTCGCGGGGGGCCAGGTTTGAGCAGTTCTTC. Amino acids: CSARDSRGARFEQFF.

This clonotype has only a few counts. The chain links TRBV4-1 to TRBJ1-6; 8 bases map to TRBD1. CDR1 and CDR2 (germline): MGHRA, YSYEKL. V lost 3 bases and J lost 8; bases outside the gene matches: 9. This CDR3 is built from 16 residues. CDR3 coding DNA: TGCGCCAGCAGCCATCGCCGGGACAGGAGTTATTCACCCCTCCACTTT. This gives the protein CASSHRRDRSYSPLHF.

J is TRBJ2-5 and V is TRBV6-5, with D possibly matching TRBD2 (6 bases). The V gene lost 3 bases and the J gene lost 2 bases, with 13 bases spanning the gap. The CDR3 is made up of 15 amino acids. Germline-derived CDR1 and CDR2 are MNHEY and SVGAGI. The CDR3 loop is CASSYSGGIQETQYF. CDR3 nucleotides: TGTGCCAGCAGTTATTCCGGGGGAATTCAAGAGACCCAGTACTTC.

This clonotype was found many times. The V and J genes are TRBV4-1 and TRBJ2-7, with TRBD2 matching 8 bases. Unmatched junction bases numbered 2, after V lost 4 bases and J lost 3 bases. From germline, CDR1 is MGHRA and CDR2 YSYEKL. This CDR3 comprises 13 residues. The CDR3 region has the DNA TGCGCCAGCAGCCCACGGGGGGGCTACGAGCAGTACTTC. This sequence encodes CASSPRGGYEQYF.

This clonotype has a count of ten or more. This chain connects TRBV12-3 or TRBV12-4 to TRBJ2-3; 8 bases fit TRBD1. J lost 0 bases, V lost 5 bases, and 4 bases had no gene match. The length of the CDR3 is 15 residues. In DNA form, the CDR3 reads TGTGCCAGCAGTCGACAGGGGCTTAGCACAGATACGCAGTATTTT. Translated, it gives CASSRQGLSTDTQYF.

The chain's CDR3 is CSAFWTGALYEQYF. CDR3 DNA: TGCAGTGCCTTCTGGACAGGGGCCCTCTACGAGCAGTACTTC. V is TRBV20-1 and J is TRBJ2-7, with 9 bases fitting TRBD1. The CDR3 totals 14 residues. The V and J ends lost 6 bases and 3 bases, in that order; junction bases with no gene match: 9. Germline lookup yields CDR1 DFQATT and CDR2 SNEGSKA (reference sequence).

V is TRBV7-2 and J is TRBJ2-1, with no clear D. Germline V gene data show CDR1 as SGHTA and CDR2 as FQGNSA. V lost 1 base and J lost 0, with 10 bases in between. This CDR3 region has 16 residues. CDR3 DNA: TGTGCCAGCAGCTTAGTCTTGGCGGTCTCCTACAATGAGCAGTTCTTC. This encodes CASSLVLAVSYNEQFF.

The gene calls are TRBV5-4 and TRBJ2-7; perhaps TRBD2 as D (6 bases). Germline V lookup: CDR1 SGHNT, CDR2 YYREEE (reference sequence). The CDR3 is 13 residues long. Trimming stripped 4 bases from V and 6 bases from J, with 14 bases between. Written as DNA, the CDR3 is TGTGCCAGCAGCCTAGGGACTGATGGCGAGCAGTACGTC. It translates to CASSLGTDGEQYV.

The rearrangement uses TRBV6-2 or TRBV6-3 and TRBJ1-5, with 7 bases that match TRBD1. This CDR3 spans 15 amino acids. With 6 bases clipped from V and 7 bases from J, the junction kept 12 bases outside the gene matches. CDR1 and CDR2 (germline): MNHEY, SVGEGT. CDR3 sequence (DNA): TGTGCCAGCAGATACATAGGGGGCGCGGGACAGCCCCAGCATTTT. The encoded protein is CASRYIGGAGQPQHF.

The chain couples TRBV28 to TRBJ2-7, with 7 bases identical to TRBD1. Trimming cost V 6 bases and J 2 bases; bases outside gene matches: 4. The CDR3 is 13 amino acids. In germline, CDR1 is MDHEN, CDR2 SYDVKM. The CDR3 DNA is TGTGCCAGCAGACCTCAGGGGGCCTACGAGCAGTACGTC. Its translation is CASRPQGAYEQYV.

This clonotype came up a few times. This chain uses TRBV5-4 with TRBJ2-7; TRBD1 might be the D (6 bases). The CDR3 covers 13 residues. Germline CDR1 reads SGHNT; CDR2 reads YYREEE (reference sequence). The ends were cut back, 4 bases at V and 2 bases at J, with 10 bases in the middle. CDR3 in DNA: TGTGCCAGCAGCCTGGACAGCGCCTACGAGCAGTACGTC. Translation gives CASSLDSAYEQYV.

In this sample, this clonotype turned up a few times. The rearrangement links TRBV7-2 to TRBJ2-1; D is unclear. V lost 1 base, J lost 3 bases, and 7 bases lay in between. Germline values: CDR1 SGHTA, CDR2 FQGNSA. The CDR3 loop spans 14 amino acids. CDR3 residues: CASSLELDYNEQFF. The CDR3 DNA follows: TGTGCCAGCAGCTTAGAACTGGACTACAATGAGCAGTTCTTC.

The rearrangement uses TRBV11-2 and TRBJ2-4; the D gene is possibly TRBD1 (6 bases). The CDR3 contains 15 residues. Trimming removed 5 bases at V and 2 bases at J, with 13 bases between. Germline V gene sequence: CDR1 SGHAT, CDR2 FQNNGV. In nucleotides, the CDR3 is TGTGCCAGCAGCCCCCTACAGGGACCCAAAAACATTCAGTACTTC. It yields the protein CASSPLQGPKNIQYF.

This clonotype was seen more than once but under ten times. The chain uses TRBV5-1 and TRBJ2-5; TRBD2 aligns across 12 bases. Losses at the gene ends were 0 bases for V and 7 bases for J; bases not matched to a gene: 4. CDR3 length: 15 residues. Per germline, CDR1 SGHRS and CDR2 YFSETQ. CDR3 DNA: TGCGCCAGCAGCTTGGCTCCGGGACTAGCGGGGACCCAGTACTTC. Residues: CASSLAPGLAGTQYF.

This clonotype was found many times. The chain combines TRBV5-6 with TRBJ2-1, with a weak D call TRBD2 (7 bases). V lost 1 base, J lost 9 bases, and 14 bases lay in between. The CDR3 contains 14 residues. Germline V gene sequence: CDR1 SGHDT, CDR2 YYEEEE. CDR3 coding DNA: TGTGCCAGCAGCTTGTGGGGGGGGCCGGTTGAGCAGTTCTTC. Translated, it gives CASSLWGGPVEQFF.

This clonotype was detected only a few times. CDR3: CASRAGGVTYEQYV. The CDR3 coding sequence is TGTGCCAGCAGAGCTGGGGGGGTCACCTACGAGCAGTACGTC. V gene TRBV2 combines with J gene TRBJ2-7; 7 bases line up with TRBD2. CDR3 length: 14 amino acids. Unmatched junction bases numbered 7, after V lost 6 bases and J lost 2 bases. Germline V CDR1 and CDR2: SNHLY, FYNNEI.

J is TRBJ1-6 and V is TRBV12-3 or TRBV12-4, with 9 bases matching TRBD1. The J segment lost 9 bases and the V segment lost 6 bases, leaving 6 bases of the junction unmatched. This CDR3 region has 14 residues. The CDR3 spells CASSPRDRASPLHF. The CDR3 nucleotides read TGTGCCAGCAGCCCCCGGGACAGGGCTTCACCCCTCCACTTT.

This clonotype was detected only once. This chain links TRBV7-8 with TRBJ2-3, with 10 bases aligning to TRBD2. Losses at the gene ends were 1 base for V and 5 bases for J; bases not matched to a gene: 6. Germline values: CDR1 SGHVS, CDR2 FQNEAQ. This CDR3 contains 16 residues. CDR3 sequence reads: CASSLVPSGGKDTQYF. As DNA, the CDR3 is TGTGCCAGCAGCTTAGTTCCTAGCGGGGGAAAAGATACGCAGTATTTT.

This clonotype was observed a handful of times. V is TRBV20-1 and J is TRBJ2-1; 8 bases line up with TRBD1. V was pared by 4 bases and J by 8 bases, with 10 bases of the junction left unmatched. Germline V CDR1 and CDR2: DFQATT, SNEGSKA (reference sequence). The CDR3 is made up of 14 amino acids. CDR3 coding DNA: TGCAGTGCTAAGGTGGCGACAGGGGACGATGAGCAGTTCTTC. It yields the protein CSAKVATGDDEQFF.

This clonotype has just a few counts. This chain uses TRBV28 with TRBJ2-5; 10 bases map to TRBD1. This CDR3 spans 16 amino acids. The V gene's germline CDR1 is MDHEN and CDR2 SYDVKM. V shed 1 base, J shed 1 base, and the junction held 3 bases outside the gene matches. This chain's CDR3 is CASSLSDRGSQETQYF. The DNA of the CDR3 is TGTGCCAGCAGTTTATCGGACAGGGGGAGCCAAGAGACCCAGTACTTC. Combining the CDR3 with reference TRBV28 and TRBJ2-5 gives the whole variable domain DVKVTQSSRYLVKRTGEKVFLECVQDMDHENMFWYRQDPGLGLRLIYFSYDVKMKEKGDIPEGYSVSREKKERFSLILESASTNQTSMYLCASSLSDRGSQETQYFGPGTRLLVL.

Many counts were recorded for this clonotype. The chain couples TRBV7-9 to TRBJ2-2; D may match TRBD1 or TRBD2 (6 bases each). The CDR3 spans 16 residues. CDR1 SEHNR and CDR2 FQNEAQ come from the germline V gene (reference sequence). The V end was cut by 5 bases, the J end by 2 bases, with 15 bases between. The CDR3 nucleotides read TGTGCCAGCAGCATGTTCACGGGGGCTAACACCGGGGAGCTGTTTTTT. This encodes CASSMFTGANTGELFF.

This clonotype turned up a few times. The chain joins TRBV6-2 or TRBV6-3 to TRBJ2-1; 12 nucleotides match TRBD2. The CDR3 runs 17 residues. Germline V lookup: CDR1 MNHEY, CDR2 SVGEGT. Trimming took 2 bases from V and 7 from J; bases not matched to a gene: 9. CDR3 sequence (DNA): TGTGCCAGCAGTTACACCCTCGGGCTAGCGGGGGGGAATGAGCAGTTCTTC. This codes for CASSYTLGLAGGNEQFF.

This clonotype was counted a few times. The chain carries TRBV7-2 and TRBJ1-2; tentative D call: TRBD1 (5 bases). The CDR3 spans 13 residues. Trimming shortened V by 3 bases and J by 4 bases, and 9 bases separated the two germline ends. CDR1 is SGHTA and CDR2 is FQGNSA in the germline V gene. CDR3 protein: CASSFGRAYGYTF. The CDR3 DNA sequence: TGTGCCAGCAGCTTCGGCAGGGCCTATGGCTACACCTTC. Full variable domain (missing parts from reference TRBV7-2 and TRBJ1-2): GAGVSQSPSNKVTEKGKDVELRCDPISGHTALYWYRQSLGQGLEFLIYFQGNSAPDKSGLPSDRFSAERTGGSVSTLTIQRTQQEDSAVYLCASSFGRAYGYTFGSGTRLTVV.

The CDR3 loop is CSVQGSGANVLTF. CDR3 DNA: TGCAGCGTTCAGGGCTCTGGGGCCAACGTCCTGACTTTC. The V call is TRBV29-1, the J call TRBJ2-6; D possibly corresponds to TRBD1 (5 bases). V lost 5 bases to trimming and J lost 0 bases, with 5 bases between them. The CDR3 length is 13 residues. Germline values: CDR1 SQVTM, CDR2 ANQGSEA.

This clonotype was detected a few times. CDR3 in DNA: TGCGCCAGCAGCTTGCTGGGCAGGGCATCCGATACGCAGTATTTT. Its protein is CASSLLGRASDTQYF. This rearrangement joins TRBV5-1 to TRBJ2-3; a possible D gene is TRBD1 (5 bases). The CDR3 loop spans 15 amino acids. The V end lost 1 base, the J end lost 6 bases, and 15 bases lay between the germline ends. Germline lookup yields CDR1 SGHRS and CDR2 YFSETQ.

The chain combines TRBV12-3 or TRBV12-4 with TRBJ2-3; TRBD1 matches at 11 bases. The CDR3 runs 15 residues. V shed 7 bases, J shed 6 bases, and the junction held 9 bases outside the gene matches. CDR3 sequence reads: CASNAGTGGADTQYF. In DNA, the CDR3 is TGTGCCAGCAACGCCGGGACAGGGGGAGCCGATACGCAGTATTTT.

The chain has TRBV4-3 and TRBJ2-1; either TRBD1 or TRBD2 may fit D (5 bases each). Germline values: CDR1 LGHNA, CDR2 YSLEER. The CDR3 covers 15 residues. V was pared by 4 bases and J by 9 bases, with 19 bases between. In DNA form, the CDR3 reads TGCGCCAGCAGCCCCCCGAGGGCAGGGAAGGGTGAGCAGTTCTTC. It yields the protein CASSPPRAGKGEQFF.